The clone carrying this T cell receptor (beta chain) was counted a few times. Unique molecular identifiers were linked by the library to individual cDNA molecules. TCRdb called the RACE reads again in MiXCR, with one record for every CDR3 protein. Of tens of thousands of distinct CDR3 sequences in the sample, more than 8% are singletons; the top ten hold approximately 6.9%. The V gene end was trimmed by 0 bases and the J gene end by 6 bases; junction bases not matched to a gene: 4. Germline CDR1 is LNHDA and CDR2 is SQIVND (reference sequence). This CDR3 contains 14 residues. These data come from a study of human T cells and chemical hapten exposure. Study summary: There were weekly diphenylcyclopropenone doses to the scalp for patients throughout the approximately 25-week study. Once 0.01% DPC had been applied to the upper back by patch test, readings were taken at 6 days.

Time point here: patch test 2, 6 weeks after DPC sensitization. The sample's treatment: therapeutic diphenylcyclopropenone sensitization with weekly scalp DPC. Donation of samples came from alopecia patients who were 18 to 70 years old and suitable for DPC. This TCR was recovered from a man younger than 45 with alopecia areata. Some clones in this sample may be carry-over from other donors' samples. This chain connects TRBV19 to TRBJ1-1; 7 nucleotides match TRBD1. This specimen consisted of whole blood, obtained in connection with sensitization to the hapten diphenylcyclopropenone (DPC). Here the CDR3 DNA reads TGTGCCAGTAGTATAGATCACAGGGGCCCTGAAGCTTTCTTT. It codes for CASSIDHRGPEAFF.